Detailed here is one T cell receptor (beta chain). It has no known antigen specificity. TCRdb shows the sequencer as Illumina HiSeq 2000. 5'RACE template switching, by which a universal primer site and unique molecular identifiers were added, was used to make TCR beta cDNA libraries. cDNA synthesis was primed from the TCR beta constant segment, followed by two successive PCR amplification steps. The study's own analysis went as follows. MIGEC handled demultiplexing of the reads and grouping by UMI, while MiTCR was used to assemble and quantify clonotypes. To remove erroneous sequences, TCR cDNA sequences were retained only when supported by two or more reads. The tcR package was used for downstream repertoire analysis, and clonotypes were matched across fractions by CDR3 nucleotide sequence plus V segment. VDJmatch was used to annotate antigen specificity against VDJdb, with one amino acid substitution in CDR3 permitted. Each CDR3 protein sequence appears as one entry after TCRdb reprocessed the reads, and no DNA is included. The V and J calls reflect TCRdb's pipeline rather than the authors' work. This sample's table carries 300,000 to 450,000 distinct CDR3 sequences. Jointly, the top ten make up roughly 5.4% of the sample.

The data originate from a study of T cells expressing NK-cell markers (dated by TCRdb to the early 2020s). Regarding the research as a whole: Eight or nine donors provided sorted CD3+CD56+NKG2C+, CD3+CD56+NKG2C- and CD3+CD56-NKG2C+ T-cell subsets, whose TCR beta-chain repertoires were profiled. Among the eight sequenced donors, seven were HCMV-seropositive and one was HCMV-seronegative. The eight sequenced donors were randomly selected healthy volunteers, three men and five women. Sequencing of the libraries produced 2 x 150 bp reads on Illumina HiSeq 2000/2500, MiSeq or NextSeq.

HCMV serostatus was determined by detecting HCMV-specific IgG in serum with a commercial ELISA kit. Ficoll density gradient centrifugation was used to isolate peripheral blood mononuclear cells from blood. Study-wide findings and limitations: Those dominant clonotypes were again the most abundant among CD3+CD56-NKG2C+ cells in a few donors, at about 25-60.1%. For six donors, the dominant CD3+CD56+NKG2C+ clonotypes were among the top 10 CD8+ clonotypes and accounted for roughly 1.0-7.5% of CD8+ T cells. Whether the expanded NKG2C-expressing T cell clones were specific for HCMV antigens remained unclear.

Including cysteine and phenylalanine, the CDR3 has 16 amino acids. The DNA sequence is not available. The germline V gene specifies MNHNS as CDR1 and SASEGT as CDR2. The chain employs TRBV6-1 and TRBJ2-1; checking the TCRdb D call of TRBD2 is not possible without DNA. The sequencing input was blood T cells: a sorted CD56 or NKG2C T cell subset, CD4+ or CD8+ T cells, or bulk PBMC T cells (not recorded which). This TCR was recovered from a man aged 18 to 69 in good health. The CDR3: CASSEARRGGRNEQFF.